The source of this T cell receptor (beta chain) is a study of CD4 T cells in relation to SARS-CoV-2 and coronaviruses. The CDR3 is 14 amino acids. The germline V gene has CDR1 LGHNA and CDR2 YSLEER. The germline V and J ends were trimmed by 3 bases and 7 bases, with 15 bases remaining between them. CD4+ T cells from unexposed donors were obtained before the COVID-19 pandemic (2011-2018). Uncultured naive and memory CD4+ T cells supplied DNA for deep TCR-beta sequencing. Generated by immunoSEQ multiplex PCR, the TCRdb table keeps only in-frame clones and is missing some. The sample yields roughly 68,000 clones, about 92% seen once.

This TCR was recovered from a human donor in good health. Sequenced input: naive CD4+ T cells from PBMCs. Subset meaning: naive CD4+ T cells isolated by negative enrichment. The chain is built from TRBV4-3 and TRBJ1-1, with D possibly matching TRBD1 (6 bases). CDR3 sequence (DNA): TGCGCCAGCAGCCAGTCAGGGGACTGGGGTGAAGCTTTCTTT. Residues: CASSQSGDWGEAFF.